These 30 T cell receptor beta chains share one sample of origin, sequenced in a study of technical replicates of blood from a few donors. Generated by immunoSEQ multiplex PCR, the TCRdb table keeps only in-frame clones and is missing some. The repertoire includes under 95,000 clones, 85% to 95% of them detected once, and approximately 0.24% sits in the top ten. Sequencing used T cells isolated from PBMCs. The receptors originated from a human donor in good health.

This chain uses TRBV5-6 with TRBJ2-3, with D perhaps TRBD2 (7 bases). Trimming shortened V by 0 bases and J by 2 bases, and 16 bases separated the two germline ends. CDR3 size: 17 residues. Germline V gives CDR1 SGHDT, CDR2 YYEEEE. The CDR3 reads CASSLAGAGADTDTQYF. CDR3 nucleotide sequence: TGTGCCAGCAGCTTGGCCGGGGCGGGGGCCGACACAGATACGCAGTATTTT. Full variable domain (outside the CDR3, taken from reference TRBV5-6 and TRBJ2-3): DAGVTQSPTHLIKTRGQQVTLRCSPKSGHDTVSWYQQALGQGPQFIFQYYEEEERQRGNFPDRFSGHQFPNYSSELNVNALLLGDSALYLCASSLAGAGADTDTQYFGPGTRLTVL.

The chain uses TRBV7-6 and TRBJ1-1, with D possibly being TRBD1 (6 bases). Trimming stripped 5 bases from V and 1 base from J, with 8 bases between. The CDR3 covers 13 residues. Germline V lookup: CDR1 SGHVS, CDR2 FNYEAQ. CDR3 DNA: TGTGCCAGCAGCCCGGGACAGAACACTGAAGCTTTCTTT. Amino acids: CASSPGQNTEAFF.

V usage is TRBV7-3 and J usage is TRBJ1-1; D ambiguous. Trimming removed 5 bases at V and 1 base at J, with 8 bases between. Germline-derived CDR1 and CDR2 are SGHTA and FQGTGA. The CDR3 is made up of 13 amino acids. The CDR3 nucleotides are TGTGCCAGCAGCGCACAACCGAACACTGAAGCTTTCTTT. Residues: CASSAQPNTEAFF. Full variable domain (missing parts from reference TRBV7-3 and TRBJ1-1): GAGVSQTPSNKVTEKGKYVELRCDPISGHTALYWYRQSLGQGPEFLIYFQGTGAADDSGLPNDRFFAVRPEGSVSTLKIQRTERGDSAVYLCASSAQPNTEAFFGQGTRLTVV.

This sequence joins TRBV6-5 and TRBJ1-1; D uncertain. Trimming took 3 bases from V and 3 from J, leaving 8 bases between them. Germline V gene data show CDR1 as MNHEY and CDR2 as SVGAGI. The CDR3 length is 13 residues. The DNA for the CDR3 is TGTGCCAGCAGTTATCGGGAGCACACTGAAGCTTTCTTT. It specifies CASSYREHTEAFF.

This sequence joins TRBV19 and TRBJ2-3, with D possibly matching TRBD2 (5 bases). The CDR3 has 15 amino acids. V lost 6 bases and J lost 0, with 13 bases in between. Germline CDR1 LNHDA, CDR2 SQIVND (reference sequence). The CDR3: CASSDQDSSTDTQYF. DNA for the CDR3: TGTGCCAGTAGCGATCAGGACTCTAGCACAGATACGCAGTATTTT.

V is TRBV27 and J is TRBJ2-2, with 11 bases fitting TRBD2. Trimming cost V 11 bases and J 9 bases; bases outside gene matches: 14. Germline CDR1 and CDR2: MNHEY and SMNVEV (reference sequence). The CDR3 length is 15 residues. CDR3 amino acids: CAVGLAEFTARELFF. For the CDR3, the DNA is TGTGCCGTGGGACTAGCGGAATTCACCGCTCGGGAGCTGTTTTTT.

CDR3 region: CASSPPGRRPYEQYF. The CDR3 nucleotides read TGCGCCAGCAGTCCGCCGGGGAGGAGGCCCTACGAGCAGTACTTC. The chain recombines TRBV4-1 with TRBJ2-7; D is possibly TRBD2 (6 bases). The CDR3 totals 15 residues. With 6 bases removed from V and 2 bases from J, the gap between germline ends came to 17 bases. The germline CDR1 and CDR2 sequences are MGHRA and YSYEKL.

The V and J genes are TRBV10-3 and TRBJ1-2, with 8 bases aligning to TRBD1. This CDR3 is built from 13 residues. Trimming took 11 bases from V and 4 from J; bases not matched to a gene: 9. Germline lookup yields CDR1 ENHRY and CDR2 SYGVKD. CDR3 loop: CAASGGLTYGYTF. The CDR3 DNA reads as TGTGCCGCCTCAGGGGGCCTCACCTATGGCTACACCTTC.

The chain uses TRBV4-1 and TRBJ2-5, with a tentative D call TRBD1 (6 bases). Germline CDR1 and CDR2: MGHRA and YSYEKL. Trimming pared 1 base from V and 4 bases from J, leaving 16 bases between. The CDR3 spans 16 residues. DNA of the CDR3: TGCGCCAGCAGCCAAGGGTCTGGGGGCTGGGGAGAGACCCAGTACTTC. This codes for CASSQGSGGWGETQYF.

The chain employs TRBV7-6 and TRBJ2-3; 7 nucleotides agree with TRBD2. Germline CDR1 SGHVS, CDR2 FNYEAQ. J lost 4 bases, V lost 0 bases, and 13 bases had no gene match. The CDR3 sequence is 18 residues long. CDR3 sequence (DNA): TGTGCCAGCAGCTTAGCAGGCCCCGGCGGGAGATCGGCAGATACGCAGTATTTT. As protein: CASSLAGPGGRSADTQYF.

The chain uses TRBV2 and TRBJ2-2; D is uncertain. This CDR3 comprises 16 residues. CDR1 SNHLY and CDR2 FYNNEI come from the germline V gene. The germline V and J ends were trimmed by 2 bases and 0 bases, with 10 bases remaining between them. This CDR3 reads CASSEIIVANTGELFF. The CDR3 nucleotides read TGTGCCAGCAGTGAAATTATTGTAGCGAACACCGGGGAGCTGTTTTTT.

CDR3 sequence: CASSDRTGPYEQYF. The CDR3 DNA reads as TGCGCCAGCAGCGATAGGACAGGGCCCTACGAGCAGTACTTC. The chain carries TRBV5-1 and TRBJ2-7; 8 bases fit TRBD1. The CDR3 loop spans 14 amino acids. The V gene end was trimmed by 4 bases and the J gene end by 2 bases; junction bases not matched to a gene: 5. Germline V gene sequence: CDR1 SGHRS, CDR2 YFSETQ.

The rearrangement links TRBV19 to TRBJ2-3; TRBD2 agrees at 8 bases. The CDR3 sequence is 15 residues long. V shed 8 bases and J 1 base; nucleotides not matched to a gene: 8. Germline CDR1 LNHDA, CDR2 SQIVND (reference sequence). As DNA, the CDR3 is TGTGCCAGTTCCAACGGGGGGGCGGGCACAGATACGCAGTATTTT. It is translated as CASSNGGAGTDTQYF. Using reference TRBV19 and TRBJ2-3 for the parts outside the CDR3, the full variable domain is DGGITQSPKYLFRKEGQNVTLSCEQNLNHDAMYWYRQDPGQGLRLIYYSQIVNDFQKGDIAEGYSVSREKKESFPLTVTSAQKNPTAFYLCASSNGGAGTDTQYFGPGTRLTVL.

The rearrangement joins TRBV4-1 to TRBJ2-7; 9 nucleotides agree with TRBD2. V lost 4 bases, J lost 0 bases, and 19 bases stayed unmatched. The CDR3 is made up of 20 amino acids. Germline CDR1 is MGHRA and CDR2 is YSYEKL. The CDR3 DNA sequence: TGCGCCAGCAGCCCACTACAGGGGTTGACTAGCGGTAGGAGCTCCTACGAGCAGTACTTC. It translates to CASSPLQGLTSGRSSYEQYF.

The chain carries TRBV5-4 and TRBJ2-7; D is unclear. V was cut by 2 bases and J by 0 bases, with 3 bases left in between. This CDR3 has 12 residues. CDR1 and CDR2 from the germline V gene are SGHNT and YYREEE (reference sequence). Here the CDR3 DNA reads TGTGCCAGCAGCTTACACTCCTACGAGCAGTACTTC. Its protein product is CASSLHSYEQYF. The full variable domain, with the rest looked up from reference TRBV5-4 and TRBJ2-7, is ETGVTQSPTHLIKTRGQQVTLRCSSQSGHNTVSWYQQALGQGPQFIFQYYREEENGRGNFPPRFSGLQFPNYSSELNVNALELDDSALYLCASSLHSYEQYFGPGTRLTVT.

The chain is built from TRBV19 and TRBJ2-7, with D possibly being TRBD2 (5 bases). The V end was cut by 1 base, the J end by 7 bases, with 5 bases between. CDR1 is LNHDA and CDR2 is SQIVND in the germline V gene (reference sequence). This CDR3 spans 11 amino acids. This CDR3 reads CASSIAGEQYF. The CDR3 bases are TGTGCCAGTAGTATAGCGGGGGAGCAGTACTTC.

This chain connects TRBV5-1 to TRBJ2-5; TRBD1 aligns across 7 bases. Germline V lookup: CDR1 SGHRS, CDR2 YFSETQ. With 7 bases clipped from V and 1 base from J, the junction kept 7 bases outside the gene matches. CDR3 length equals 14 residues. This chain's CDR3 is CASSGTVTQETQYF. The DNA for the CDR3 is TGCGCCAGCTCCGGGACAGTAACCCAAGAGACCCAGTACTTC.

This sequence joins TRBV6-5 and TRBJ2-5; no clear D. The CDR3 covers 11 residues. Trimming cost V 5 bases and J 5 bases, with 6 bases left between them. CDR1 MNHEY and CDR2 SVGAGI come from the germline V gene. CDR3 nucleotides: TGTGCCAGCAGTACTTGGGAGACCCAGTACTTC. Protein: CASSTWETQYF.

The chain links TRBV19 to TRBJ1-1; a possible D gene is TRBD1 (6 bases). CDR1 and CDR2 from the germline V gene are LNHDA and SQIVND (reference sequence). Trimming left V 3 bases short and J 0 bases short, with 20 bases between. The CDR3 has 18 amino acids. CDR3 nucleotide sequence: TGTGCCAGTAGTATGGGGCCCGGGGTGGGGGACATGAACACTGAAGCTTTCTTT. Protein: CASSMGPGVGDMNTEAFF. Full variable domain (missing parts from reference TRBV19 and TRBJ1-1): DGGITQSPKYLFRKEGQNVTLSCEQNLNHDAMYWYRQDPGQGLRLIYYSQIVNDFQKGDIAEGYSVSREKKESFPLTVTSAQKNPTAFYLCASSMGPGVGDMNTEAFFGQGTRLTVV.

DNA for the CDR3: TGTGCAAGTCGCGCGATCCCCCCGACAGCGGGGGACACTGAAGCTTTCTTT. Residues: CASRAIPPTAGDTEAFF. The chain joins TRBV12-2 to TRBJ1-1. TRBV12-2 is termed a pseudogene. This CDR3 region has 17 residues.

The genes are TRBV9 and TRBJ2-6; no definite D call. CDR1 and CDR2 from the germline V gene are SGDLS and YYNGEE. The CDR3 spans 14 residues. V was clipped by 0 bases and J by 12 bases, with 13 bases between them. The CDR3 bases are TGTGCCAGCAGCGTAGGAGCACCCGTGAGCGTCCTGACTTTC. It codes for CASSVGAPVSVLTF.

The V and J genes are TRBV6-1 and TRBJ1-5; D gene ambiguous. V lost 3 bases and J lost 5, with 2 bases in between. The CDR3 consists of 11 residues. Germline CDR1 and CDR2: MNHNS and SASEGT. CDR3 nucleotides: TGTGCCAGCAGTGACTATCAGCCCCAGCATTTT. Translation gives CASSDYQPQHF.

The rearrangement joins TRBV20-1 to TRBJ2-7; no firm D call. The V end lost 3 bases, the J end lost 6 bases, and 6 bases lay between the germline ends. The length of the CDR3 is 10 residues. Germline lookup yields CDR1 DFQATT and CDR2 SNEGSKA (reference sequence). CDR3 nucleotide sequence: TGCAGTGCTAGGAGTGGCGAGCAGTACTTC. The encoded protein is CSARSGEQYF.

The chain carries TRBV6-5 and TRBJ2-5; 8 nucleotides align to TRBD1. The CDR3 covers 16 residues. V dropped 0 bases and J dropped 3; count of bases not matched to a gene: 6. The germline gives CDR1 MNHEY, CDR2 SVGAGI. CDR3 residues: CASSYSPQGVKETQYF. The CDR3 DNA reads as TGTGCCAGCAGTTACTCGCCACAGGGGGTTAAAGAGACCCAGTACTTC.

The rearrangement links TRBV28 to TRBJ2-5; D is ambiguous. The CDR3 spans 11 residues. Germline lookup yields CDR1 MDHEN and CDR2 SYDVKM. Trimming shortened V by 6 bases and J by 0 bases, and 2 bases separated the two germline ends. This chain's CDR3 is CASSYQETQYF. For the CDR3, the DNA is TGTGCCAGCAGCTACCAAGAGACCCAGTACTTC.

The V and J genes are TRBV29-1 and TRBJ2-1; TRBD1 matches 9 bases. Unmatched junction bases numbered 4, after V lost 3 bases and J lost 7 bases. Looked up from germline, CDR1 is SQVTM and CDR2 is ANQGSEA. This CDR3 spans 13 amino acids. CDR3 sequence (DNA): TGCAGCGTTGACTGGGGGACAGGGAATGAGCAGTTCTTC. This encodes CSVDWGTGNEQFF.

The gene calls are TRBV4-2 and TRBJ2-5; 12 bases map to TRBD2. The CDR3 sequence is 18 residues long. With 1 base clipped from V and 4 bases from J, the junction kept 10 bases outside the gene matches. From germline, CDR1 is LGHNA and CDR2 YNFKEQ. CDR3 loop: CASSQVTSGGPLGETQYF. The CDR3 DNA is TGTGCCAGCAGCCAAGTGACTAGCGGGGGCCCCCTCGGAGAGACCCAGTACTTC.

This clone was seen once. The J gene is TRBJ2-1, the V gene TRBV5-6, with a tentative D call TRBD2 (6 bases). CDR1 is SGHDT, CDR2 YYEEEE, per germline. The CDR3 has 12 amino acids. V lost 4 bases to trimming and J lost 7 bases, with 9 bases between them. The CDR3 protein is CASSEGRNEQFF. In DNA, the CDR3 is TGTGCCAGCAGCGAGGGGAGGAATGAGCAGTTCTTC.

The chain is built from TRBV11-2 and TRBJ2-6; D remains ambiguous. Germline-derived CDR1 and CDR2 are SGHAT and FQNNGV. V gave up 3 bases and J gave up 3 bases, with 9 bases separating them. This CDR3 contains 15 residues. The CDR3 DNA sequence: TGTGCCAGCAGCTTGCGAGGTCTTGGGGCCAACGTCCTGACTTTC. Amino acids: CASSLRGLGANVLTF.

The rearrangement joins TRBV2 to TRBJ2-7, with 11 bases fitting TRBD2. Germline trimming cut 8 bases from V and 0 bases from J; bases unmatched to any gene: 3. Germline V gene lookup returns CDR1 SNHLY and CDR2 FYNNEI. The CDR3 sequence is 14 residues long. Here the CDR3 reads CASLGLAASYEQYF. For the CDR3, the DNA is TGTGCCAGCTTGGGACTAGCGGCCTCCTACGAGCAGTACTTC.